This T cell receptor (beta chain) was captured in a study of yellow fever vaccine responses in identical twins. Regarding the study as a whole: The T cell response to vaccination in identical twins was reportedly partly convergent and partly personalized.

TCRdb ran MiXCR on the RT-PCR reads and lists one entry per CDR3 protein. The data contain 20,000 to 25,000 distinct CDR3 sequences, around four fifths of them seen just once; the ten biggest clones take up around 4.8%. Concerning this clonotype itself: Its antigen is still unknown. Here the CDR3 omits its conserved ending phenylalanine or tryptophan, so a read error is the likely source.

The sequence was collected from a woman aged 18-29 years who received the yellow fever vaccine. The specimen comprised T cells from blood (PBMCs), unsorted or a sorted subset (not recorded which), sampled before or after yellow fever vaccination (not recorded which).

In nucleotides, the CDR3 is TGCAGTGCTAGGGGACTAGCGGGACTGACATACAATGAGCAGTTCATC. Protein: CSARGLAGLTYNEQFI. The chain combines TRBV20-1 with TRBJ2-1; 13 positions agree with TRBD2. This CDR3 is built from 16 residues. Germline V gives CDR1 DFQATT, CDR2 SNEGSKA (reference sequence). The V and J ends lost 3 bases and 4 bases, in that order; junction bases with no gene match: 6.